The 4 T cell receptor beta chains presented below share a single source sample, sequenced in a study (dated by TCRdb to between 2014 and 2017). The library relied on 5' RACE. Instrument on record: Illumina MiSeq. TCRdb redid the processing of the public reads, applying fastp at Q25 and MiXCR, and retained in-frame beta chains. Each entry merges the rows of one CDR3 protein and shows their most common DNA and genes. In all, the sample holds 9,400 or so distinct CDR3 sequences, and roughly 15% of those were seen once. Roughly 3.6% of the sample comes from the top ten. Sequencing input: memory CD4+ T cells sorted from blood. Reading the label with the study, this specimen's cell subset or site is: memory CD4+ T cells, CD4+CD45RO+CD25-. The origin of the receptors is a female donor with breast cancer.

This clonotype was observed at least ten times. The chain couples TRBV25-1 to TRBJ1-1; D uncertain. V was trimmed by 6 bases and J by 0 bases, leaving 11 bases between them. CDR1 and CDR2 from the germline V gene are MGHDK and SYGVNS. The CDR3 has 14 residues. CDR3 residues: CASRPGGVNTEAFF. As DNA, the CDR3 is TGTGCCAGCAGACCAGGTGGGGTGAACACTGAAGCTTTCTTT.

The CDR3 DNA sequence: TGTGCCGCCTTCTCCCCCTCCTACAATGAGCAGTTCTTC. Its translation is CAAFSPSYNEQFF. The V and J genes are TRBV6-1 and TRBJ2-1; D uncertain. There are 13 residues in the CDR3. Trimming removed 11 bases at V and 0 bases at J, with 11 bases between. Germline assignment: CDR1 MNHNS and CDR2 SASEGT.

This clonotype was recorded at least ten times. The chain couples TRBV12-3 or TRBV12-4 to TRBJ1-5; D is perhaps TRBD1 (5 bases). Trimming cost V 3 bases and J 1 base, with 16 bases left between them. This CDR3 is 17 amino acids long. CDR3 in amino acids: CASSLLGGGKSNQPQHF. The CDR3 DNA reads as TGTGCCAGCAGTTTGTTGGGGGGGGGGAAGAGCAATCAGCCCCAGCATTTT.

This clonotype was detected many times. This sequence joins TRBV2 and TRBJ2-3, with D possibly matching TRBD2 (5 bases). The CDR3 is 14 amino acids. Germline assignment: CDR1 SNHLY and CDR2 FYNNEI. V shed 6 bases and J shed 4 bases, with 14 bases lying between them. CDR3 protein: CASRREGPSDTQYF. In DNA, the CDR3 is TGTGCCAGCAGGAGAGAGGGCCCCTCAGATACGCAGTATTTT. The entire variable domain, with the rest obtained from reference TRBV2 and TRBJ2-3, is as follows: EPEVTQTPSHQVTQMGQEVILRCVPISNHLYFYWYRQILGQKVEFLVSFYNNEISEKSEIFDDQFSVERPDGSNFTLKIRSTKLEDSAMYFCASRREGPSDTQYFGPGTRLTVL.